This passage covers 19 T cell receptor beta chains from one sample sequenced in a study of CD8 T cells in Susac syndrome. RNA amounts of roughly 0.45 to 1 ug underwent reverse transcription with random hexamers. TCRdb fed the immunoSEQ multiplex PCR reads into MiXCR, producing one record per CDR3 protein. The repertoire holds some 170,000 distinct CDR3 sequences, with around 94% as singletons. Sequencing used CD4+ T cells from PBMCs. The receptors were sampled from a human donor with multiple sclerosis.

The chain recombines TRBV3-1 with TRBJ1-1; D call uncertain. V shed 2 bases and J shed 3 bases, with 10 bases lying between them. CDR1 and CDR2 from the germline V gene are LGHDT and YNNKEL (reference sequence). The CDR3 consists of 14 residues. Here the CDR3 reads CASSQTGVYTEAFF. CDR3 DNA: TGTGCCAGCAGCCAAACCGGGGTGTACACTGAAGCTTTCTTT.

The V gene is TRBV7-2, the J gene TRBJ2-1, with 14 bases identical to TRBD2. Germline lookup yields CDR1 SGHTA and CDR2 FQGNSA. There are 18 residues in the CDR3. V trimming: 5 bases; J trimming: 2 bases; junction bases outside the gene matches: 8. The CDR3 reads CASSPRLAGGPTYNEQFF. The CDR3, as DNA: TGTGCCAGCAGCCCAAGACTAGCGGGAGGGCCGACCTACAATGAGCAGTTCTTC.

This clonotype was recorded once. The J gene is TRBJ2-7, the V gene TRBV7-9, with D unclear. The CDR3 runs 14 residues. Deletions cut 1 base from V and 8 bases from J, with 15 bases between. Germline CDR1 reads SEHNR; CDR2 reads FQNEAQ (reference sequence). The CDR3 protein is CASSLDPSGPKQYF. CDR3 nucleotide sequence: TGTGCCAGCAGCTTAGACCCTTCCGGCCCCAAGCAGTACTTC.

The chain employs TRBV29-1 and TRBJ2-2, with 7 positions matching TRBD1. Germline V gene sequence: CDR1 SQVTM, CDR2 ANQGSEA. Trimming cost V 7 bases and J 4 bases; bases outside gene matches: 3. This CDR3 is 12 amino acids long. The CDR3 here is CSAGQVTGELFF. CDR3 nucleotide sequence: TGCAGCGCTGGACAGGTCACCGGGGAGCTGTTTTTT.

The rearrangement joins TRBV5-4 to TRBJ1-2; no clear D. Trimming stripped 4 bases from V and 1 base from J, with 11 bases between. The CDR3 loop spans 14 amino acids. The germline V gene encodes CDR1 SGHNT and CDR2 YYREEE (reference sequence). Written as DNA, the CDR3 is TGTGCCAGCAGCCCCGGCACTTATAACTATGGCTACACCTTC. Its translation: CASSPGTYNYGYTF.

The J gene is TRBJ2-7, the V gene TRBV5-1; 10 positions agree with TRBD2. CDR1 SGHRS and CDR2 YFSETQ come from the germline V gene. The CDR3 is 15 amino acids. V lost 5 bases, J lost 4 bases, and 9 bases stayed unmatched. The CDR3 spells CASSFLAGEIYEQYF. For the CDR3, the DNA is TGCGCCAGCAGTTTCCTAGCGGGAGAGATTTACGAGCAGTACTTC.

The chain joins TRBV7-8 to TRBJ2-4; 7 bases align to TRBD1. This CDR3 has 18 residues. The V segment lost 1 base and the J segment 3 bases; nucleotides outside the gene matches: 12. Germline assignment: CDR1 SGHVS and CDR2 FQNEAQ. CDR3 protein: CASSLVVRDREDKNIQYF. The CDR3 DNA is TGTGCCAGCAGCTTAGTAGTTCGAGACAGGGAAGACAAAAACATTCAGTACTTC.

This chain links TRBV4-3 with TRBJ2-3, with D perhaps TRBD2 (6 bases). This CDR3 comprises 14 residues. Trimming removed 0 bases from V and 6 bases from J, with 10 bases in between. The germline gives CDR1 LGHNA, CDR2 YSLEER. The CDR3 reads CASSQETGGDTQYF. CDR3 DNA: TGCGCCAGCAGCCAAGAAACCGGAGGGGATACGCAGTATTTT.

The V call is TRBV6-6, the J call TRBJ2-7, with 8 bases aligning to TRBD1. The CDR3 consists of 15 residues. V was clipped by 6 bases and J by 5 bases; unmatched bases: 12. The germline V gene has CDR1 MNHNY and CDR2 SVGAGI (reference sequence). The DNA for the CDR3 is TGTGCCAGCAGCTTCCATGGACAGGGAAGCCACGAGCAGTACTTC. Its protein is CASSFHGQGSHEQYF.

This sequence joins TRBV12-3 or TRBV12-4 and TRBJ2-5, with D maybe TRBD1 (6 bases). V gave up 4 bases and J gave up 13 bases, with 10 bases separating them. This CDR3 is built from 10 residues. The CDR3 reads CASSSGTTYF. DNA for the CDR3: TGTGCCAGCAGTTCCGGGACAACGTACTTC.

The rearrangement joins TRBV18 to TRBJ1-5, with 7 bases aligning to TRBD1. Losses at the gene ends were 5 bases for V and 2 bases for J; bases not matched to a gene: 9. This CDR3 has 16 residues. The germline V gene encodes CDR1 KGHSH and CDR2 LQKENI. The CDR3 loop reads CASSSRDRDGNQPQHF. CDR3 DNA sequence: TGTGCCAGCTCATCTAGAGACAGGGACGGCAATCAGCCCCAGCATTTT.

This clonotype is a singleton in its sample. The rearrangement links TRBV19 to TRBJ1-5; D ambiguous. Germline V gives CDR1 LNHDA, CDR2 SQIVND (reference sequence). Trimming removed 11 bases at V and 5 bases at J, with 10 bases between. The CDR3 is made up of 11 amino acids. The CDR3 sequence is CAVERDQPQHF. The CDR3 nucleotides read TGTGCCGTTGAGAGGGATCAGCCCCAGCATTTT.

The chain carries TRBV3-1 and TRBJ2-5; unclear D gene. V lost 2 bases and J 5 bases, leaving 12 bases between the germline ends. The CDR3 is 14 amino acids. The germline gives CDR1 LGHDT, CDR2 YNNKEL (reference sequence). CDR3 nucleotides: TGTGCCAGCAGCCAAACATCCACCGGGGAGACCCAGTACTTC. Its translation is CASSQTSTGETQYF.

This chain uses TRBV6-5 with TRBJ2-3; no firm D call. The CDR3 totals 11 residues. V was trimmed by 6 bases and J by 5 bases, leaving 6 bases between them. Germline V gene data show CDR1 as MNHEY and CDR2 as SVGAGI. CDR3 bases: TGTGCCAGCAGCTTATTAGATACGCAGTATTTT. The encoded protein is CASSLLDTQYF.

The chain recombines TRBV14 with TRBJ2-7; D call uncertain. V lost 0 bases and J 8 bases, leaving 11 bases between the germline ends. CDR3 length equals 13 residues. CDR1 is SGHDN, CDR2 FVKESK, per germline. In DNA, the CDR3 is TGTGCCAGCAGCCAAGATTTACTTGTGAAGCAGTACTTC. Translating gives CASSQDLLVKQYF.

This rearrangement joins TRBV12-3 or TRBV12-4 to TRBJ1-5; D is unclear. V lost 1 base, J lost 6 bases, and 4 bases lay in between. The CDR3 sequence is 12 residues long. The DNA of the CDR3 is TGTGCCAGCAGTTTAGAGGTTCAGCCCCAGCATTTT. Residues: CASSLEVQPQHF.

The rearrangement links TRBV27 to TRBJ1-3; 7 bases align to TRBD1. CDR3 length equals 17 residues. CDR1 MNHEY and CDR2 SMNVEV come from the germline V gene (reference sequence). The junction had 15 bases not matched to a gene; V was cut back by 3 bases and J by 7 bases. The CDR3 region has the DNA TGTGCCAGCAGTTTGTCCCAGGGGGTGAAGATTCGGAACACCATATATTTT. Amino acids: CASSLSQGVKIRNTIYF.

This chain links TRBV29-1 with TRBJ2-1; D could derive from TRBD1 or TRBD2 (5 bases each). The V end lost 7 bases, the J end lost 6 bases, and 19 bases lay between the germline ends. The germline V gene encodes CDR1 SQVTM and CDR2 ANQGSEA. This CDR3 contains 14 residues. The CDR3 loop reads CSARPGPKSNEQFF. The CDR3 DNA is TGCAGCGCTCGCCCGGGACCTAAGTCCAATGAGCAGTTCTTC.

This clonotype was counted once. The chain uses TRBV7-2 and TRBJ2-1, with a weak D call TRBD2 (5 bases). From germline, CDR1 is SGHTA and CDR2 FQGNSA. V lost 2 bases, J lost 4 bases, and 15 bases lay in between. CDR3 length: 16 amino acids. In nucleotides, the CDR3 is TGTGCCAGCAGCTTAATGTGGGAGTTAACTTACAATGAGCAGTTCTTC. Encoded protein: CASSLMWELTYNEQFF.